The present TCR beta chain was sequenced within a study of molecular identifiers for immune sequencing clone quantification. One entry per CDR3 protein results from TCRdb running MiXCR on the PCR reads. The sample holds tens of thousands of distinct CDR3 sequences; about a fifth are singletons and the top ten take more than 1.4%. The CDR3 totals 15 residues. Germline CDR1 is SEHNR and CDR2 is FQNEAQ (reference sequence). J was trimmed by 5 bases and V by 5 bases; bases with no gene match: 9. This clonotype was observed at least ten times. Construction of naive CD8 libraries employed roughly 19,000 to 1,100,000 sorted cells together with 10%, 30% or 50% RNA. Researchers sorted naive CD8 T cells as cells that were CD8+CD4-CCR7+CD45RA+.

Sequenced: naive CD8+ T cells from blood, with Jurkat cell RNA spiked in. Sample subset: FACS-sorted CD8+CD4-CCR7+CD45RA+ naive T cells. V and J are TRBV7-9 and TRBJ2-5, with 9 bases fitting TRBD1. The TCR comes from a human donor in good health. Some libraries in this study had Jurkat cell RNA spiked in. The CDR3, as DNA: TGTGCCAGCAGCGGCGCACAGGGGGCTATGGAGACCCAGTACTTC. Protein sequence: CASSGAQGAMETQYF.